This T cell receptor beta chain stems from a study of shared clonotypes between healthy human individuals. Overall study: CD8 memory received one plate per donor, CD8 naive two, CD4 memory three and CD4 naive three.

CDR1 is SEHNR and CDR2 is FQNEAQ in the germline V gene (reference sequence). Trimming stripped 2 bases from V and 4 bases from J, with 14 bases between. This CDR3 region has 15 residues. Naive CD8 isolation took CD45RO-negative cells positively selected for CCR7 and excluded terminally differentiated effector memory CD45RA+ cells. Using approximately 200 ng DNA, about 29,000 T cell genomes, the sorted-subset replicate PCRs were run. Original data processing: Filtering differed since immunoSEQ provided only junctions, with no quality scores. TCRdb's copy holds only in-frame clones and misses some; the assay was immunoSEQ multiplex PCR. V and J calls plus clone size are reproduced from that table; the DNA served to infer D and trimming. In the table there are some 2 million clones, 85% to 95% of which are singletons.

This clonotype was obtained from a young man in good health. The V call is TRBV7-9, the J call TRBJ1-1, with D unresolved. The specimen sequenced was naive CD8+ T cells sorted from blood. CDR3 loop: CASSLRTGSGTEAFF. As DNA, the CDR3 is TGTGCCAGCAGCTTACGGACGGGCTCTGGCACTGAAGCTTTCTTT.